This TCR beta chain came from a study of T cell changes during pregnancy in multiple sclerosis. CDR1 and CDR2 from the germline V gene are SGHNT and YYREEE (reference sequence). V trimming: 5 bases; J trimming: 7 bases; junction bases outside the gene matches: 8. There are 14 residues in the CDR3. TCRdb keeps only in-frame clones here, not all; method: immunoSEQ multiplex PCR. The table shows some 38,000 clones, with about 90% occurring only once. The rearrangement joins TRBV5-4 to TRBJ1-4; TRBD1 aligns across 7 bases. This TCR came from a female donor in good health, enrolled as a control in a pregnancy study. Sequencing used CD4+ T cells from peripheral blood mononuclear cells, obtained in the second trimester of pregnancy. CDR3 amino acids: CASSLQGSVEKLFF. The CDR3 coding sequence is TGTGCCAGCAGTTTACAGGGGAGCGTTGAAAAACTGTTTTTT.